The next 15 T cell receptor beta chains were all read from a single sample in a study of blood T cell repertoires in COVID-19 (dated by TCRdb to about 2020). Receptor amplification or capture employed the immunoSEQ multiplex PCR assay. TCRdb obtained this table from immuneACCESS and retained in-frame rearrangements with V and J assigned. These tables miss some clones; where compared with another copy, unresolved V genes account for less than half of the shortfall, and the remainder is unexplained. The sample table lists hundreds of thousands of clones, approximately 85% of them with a count of one. Jointly, the top ten make up roughly 0.8% of the sample. Material for sequencing was peripheral blood. These receptors were taken from a woman aged 25 to 39 with acute or convalescent COVID-19.

The V call is TRBV2, the J call TRBJ2-1; no clear D. The germline CDR1 and CDR2 sequences are SNHLY and FYNNEI. V dropped 2 bases and J dropped 6 bases, with 8 bases sitting between them. CDR3 size: 13 residues. CDR3 nucleotides: TGTGCCAGCAGTGAACGGTCTATCAATGAGCAGTTCTTC. This encodes CASSERSINEQFF.

The V gene is TRBV19, the J gene TRBJ2-7; D is unclear. CDR1 is LNHDA, CDR2 SQIVND, per germline (reference sequence). Trimming shortened V by 5 bases and J by 6 bases, and 8 bases separated the two germline ends. The CDR3 is 11 residues long. Here the CDR3 reads CASSGGSEQYF. The CDR3 DNA follows: TGTGCCAGTAGTGGCGGATCCGAGCAGTACTTC.

This sequence joins TRBV25-1 and TRBJ1-5, with TRBD1 matching over 8 bases. V lost 5 bases and J lost 2; bases outside the gene matches: 2. In germline, CDR1 is MGHDK, CDR2 SYGVNS. The CDR3 totals 14 residues. The CDR3 DNA follows: TGTGCCAGCAGTCAACAGGGGGGCAATCAGCCCCAGCATTTT. This translates into CASSQQGGNQPQHF.

The chain joins TRBV29-1 to TRBJ2-5, with D unclear. V shed 4 bases and J shed 5 bases, with 20 bases lying between them. The CDR3 is 15 amino acids. Germline assignment: CDR1 SQVTM and CDR2 ANQGSEA. The CDR3 reads CSVVDAENPIETQYF. CDR3 coding DNA: TGCAGCGTTGTAGATGCGGAGAACCCAATTGAGACCCAGTACTTC.

V gene TRBV5-4 combines with J gene TRBJ2-3, with TRBD1 identical over 10 bases. The germline gives CDR1 SGHNT, CDR2 YYREEE (reference sequence). Germline trimming cut 3 bases from V and 4 bases from J; bases unmatched to any gene: 5. The CDR3 spans 15 residues. CDR3 region: CASSWRTGGSDTQYF. The CDR3 nucleotides read TGTGCCAGCAGCTGGAGGACAGGGGGTTCAGATACGCAGTATTTT. Complete variable domain (other parts from reference TRBV5-4 and TRBJ2-3): ETGVTQSPTHLIKTRGQQVTLRCSSQSGHNTVSWYQQALGQGPQFIFQYYREEENGRGNFPPRFSGLQFPNYSSELNVNALELDDSALYLCASSWRTGGSDTQYFGPGTRLTVL.

This clone occurred once. In DNA form, the CDR3 reads TGTGCCAGCAGCGTAGAGATTAGCGGGAGCTCCTACAATGAGCAGTTCTTC. This encodes CASSVEISGSSYNEQFF. This chain uses TRBV7-2 with TRBJ2-1, with 9 bases aligning to TRBD2. The CDR3 runs 17 residues. Germline lookup yields CDR1 SGHTA and CDR2 FQGNSA. Trimming cost V 5 bases and J 0 bases; bases outside gene matches: 8.

The rearrangement links TRBV9 to TRBJ2-1, with D perhaps TRBD2 (6 bases). Germline V CDR1 and CDR2: SGDLS, YYNGEE. CDR3 length: 12 residues. V was clipped by 7 bases and J by 10 bases, with 15 bases between them. The CDR3 loop reads CASGSSGSEQFF. The CDR3 DNA is TGTGCCAGCGGAAGTAGCGGATCGGAGCAGTTCTTC.

V usage is TRBV4-3 and J usage is TRBJ2-6; D call uncertain. Trimming stripped 1 base from V and 0 bases from J, with 13 bases between. This CDR3 is built from 18 residues. Germline CDR1 reads LGHNA; CDR2 reads YSLEER. The CDR3 spells CASSQAFGAPSGANVLTF. The DNA for the CDR3 is TGCGCCAGCAGCCAAGCCTTCGGAGCGCCCTCTGGGGCCAACGTCCTGACTTTC.

The gene calls are TRBV29-1 and TRBJ1-2, with 9 bases that match TRBD1. The CDR3 has 13 amino acids. With V trimmed by 8 bases and J by 8 bases, 12 bases remained unmatched. In germline, CDR1 is SQVTM, CDR2 ANQGSEA. CDR3 amino acids: CSTPGQGTEGYTF. The CDR3 nucleotides are TGCAGCACGCCGGGACAGGGTACAGAGGGCTACACCTTC. The whole variable domain, remainder taken from reference TRBV29-1 and TRBJ1-2, is SAVISQKPSRDICQRGTSLTIQCQVDSQVTMMFWYRQQPGQSLTLIATANQGSEATYESGFVIDKFPISRPNLTFSTLTVSNMSPEDSSIYLCSTPGQGTEGYTFGSGTRLTVV.

This clone was seen a few times. The rearrangement links TRBV2 to TRBJ1-5; 7 positions agree with TRBD1. The CDR3 totals 18 residues. CDR1 is SNHLY and CDR2 is FYNNEI in the germline V gene. After removal of 2 bases from V and 1 base from J, the junction contained 11 bases not matched to a gene. The CDR3 DNA sequence: TGTGCCAGCAGTGAATCCCCGATGTACAGGGGAAGCAATCAGCCCCAGCATTTT. It specifies CASSESPMYRGSNQPQHF.

This sequence joins TRBV29-1 and TRBJ2-5; 12 bases map to TRBD2. The germline V gene has CDR1 SQVTM and CDR2 ANQGSEA. CDR3 length: 16 amino acids. V shed 7 bases, J shed 1 base, and the junction held 10 bases outside the gene matches. CDR3 DNA: TGCAGCGCCGCCCGACCGACTAGCGGGAGCCAAGAGACCCAGTACTTC. This translates into CSAARPTSGSQETQYF.

This sequence joins TRBV28 and TRBJ1-4; D call uncertain. This CDR3 has 14 amino acids. Trimming pared 6 bases from V and 3 bases from J, leaving 11 bases between. Germline loops: CDR1 MDHEN, CDR2 SYDVKM. As DNA, the CDR3 is TGTGCCAGCAGCCCCCCTCCCGCTAATGAAAAACTGTTTTTT. Translating gives CASSPPPANEKLFF.

The V gene is TRBV13, the J gene TRBJ2-3, with 12 bases that match TRBD2. This CDR3 is built from 20 residues. Germline V gives CDR1 PRHDT, CDR2 FYEKMQ (reference sequence). V was clipped by 3 bases and J by 2 bases; unmatched bases: 15. The CDR3 spells CASSFQRRTSGISSTDTQYF. CDR3 bases: TGTGCCAGCAGCTTTCAAAGGCGGACTAGCGGGATCTCCTCCACAGATACGCAGTATTTT.

In DNA form, the CDR3 reads TGTGCCAGCAGCTTATTAGGGGTCACAGATACGCAGTATTTT. This translates into CASSLLGVTDTQYF. The chain recombines TRBV7-2 with TRBJ2-3; a possible D gene is TRBD1 (5 bases). The germline V and J ends were trimmed by 2 bases and 2 bases, with 8 bases remaining between them. CDR1 and CDR2 from the germline V gene are SGHTA and FQGNSA. The CDR3 is made up of 14 amino acids. Filled out from reference TRBV7-2 and TRBJ2-3, the complete variable domain reads GAGVSQSPSNKVTEKGKDVELRCDPISGHTALYWYRQSLGQGLEFLIYFQGNSAPDKSGLPSDRFSAERTGGSVSTLTIQRTQQEDSAVYLCASSLLGVTDTQYFGPGTRLTVL.

CDR3 nucleotide sequence: TGTGCCAGCACCGGGGACAGGGCAACCGGGGAGCTGTTTTTT. Protein sequence: CASTGDRATGELFF. The chain is built from TRBV7-9 and TRBJ2-2, with 9 positions matching TRBD1. The CDR3 extends over 14 amino acids. Germline V gene sequence: CDR1 SEHNR, CDR2 FQNEAQ (reference sequence). The V and J ends lost 7 bases and 5 bases, in that order; junction bases with no gene match: 5.